Listed here are 8 T cell receptor beta chains from one sample, sequenced in a study of T cell responses to AZD1222 COVID-19 vaccine. The repertoire was sequenced with immunoSEQ multiplex PCR; TCRdb's copy has only in-frame clones and lacks some. Of tens of thousands of clones listed, under 90% are singletons. Specimen: peripheral blood, collected 28 days after the second AZD1222 dose. These TCRs come from an adult who received the AZD1222 COVID-19 vaccine.

This clone was seen a single time. The chain has TRBV28 and TRBJ2-7, with TRBD1 identical over 9 bases. With 5 bases clipped from V and 4 bases from J, the junction kept 6 bases outside the gene matches. In germline, CDR1 is MDHEN, CDR2 SYDVKM. This CDR3 is 14 amino acids long. Written as DNA, the CDR3 is TGTGCCAGCAGTCCAGGGACAGGGAAATACGAGCAGTACTTC. It specifies CASSPGTGKYEQYF.

The CDR3 sequence is CASSDSPNTEAFF. The CDR3 DNA is TGTGCCAGCAGTGACAGTCCTAACACTGAAGCTTTCTTT. This chain uses TRBV25-1 with TRBJ1-1; unclear D gene. Trimming left V 3 bases short and J 2 bases short, with 7 bases between. CDR1 is MGHDK and CDR2 is SYGVNS in the germline V gene. The CDR3 is 13 amino acids.

The chain links TRBV5-1 to TRBJ1-2; possible D gene TRBD1, 6 bases. This CDR3 is 17 amino acids long. The V gene's germline CDR1 is SGHRS and CDR2 YFSETQ. V was trimmed by 4 bases and J by 1 base, leaving 20 bases between them. The CDR3 bases are TGCGCCAGCAGCCCTATGTTCCAGGGGAAGGATAACTATGGCTACACCTTC. It specifies CASSPMFQGKDNYGYTF.

The rearrangement links TRBV13 to TRBJ2-1; TRBD1 aligns across 8 bases. Germline CDR1 is PRHDT and CDR2 is FYEKMQ (reference sequence). The CDR3 consists of 15 residues. The V and J ends lost 5 bases and 2 bases, in that order; junction bases with no gene match: 5. In nucleotides, the CDR3 is TGTGCCAGCAGCCCCAGACAGGGGCCCTACAATGAGCAGTTCTTC. Protein sequence: CASSPRQGPYNEQFF.

This clone occurred a few times. This chain joins TRBV30 and TRBJ2-7; the D gene could be TRBD1 or TRBD2 (5 bases each). Germline V gene sequence: CDR1 GTSNPN, CDR2 SVGIG (reference sequence). This CDR3 has 14 residues. Trimming pared 5 bases from V and 3 bases from J, leaving 17 bases between. This CDR3 reads CAWGTGTAYYEQYF. CDR3 in DNA: TGTGCCTGGGGGACCGGGACGGCCTACTACGAGCAGTACTTC. Combining the CDR3 with reference TRBV30 and TRBJ2-7 gives the whole variable domain SQTIHQWPATLVQPVGSPLSLECTVEGTSNPNLYWYRQAAGRGLQLLFYSVGIGQISSEVPQNLSASRPQDRQFILSSKKLLLSDSGFYLCAWGTGTAYYEQYFGPGTRLTVT.

This sequence joins TRBV28 and TRBJ1-1, with a possible D match to TRBD1 (5 bases). Germline values: CDR1 MDHEN, CDR2 SYDVKM. This CDR3 region has 14 residues. V gave up 2 bases and J gave up 7 bases, with 14 bases separating them. The DNA of the CDR3 is TGTGCCAGCAGTTTAGGAGGGGCCGAGCGTGAAGCTTTCTTT. Its translation: CASSLGGAEREAFF.

J is TRBJ1-1 and V is TRBV28, with D perhaps matching TRBD1 (5 bases). Germline CDR1 and CDR2: MDHEN and SYDVKM. V lost 6 bases and J 5 bases, leaving 16 bases between the germline ends. CDR3 length equals 14 residues. In DNA form, the CDR3 reads TGTGCCAGCAGACTTATGATGGGGGGAACTGAAGCTTTCTTT. It translates to CASRLMMGGTEAFF.

This rearrangement joins TRBV19 to TRBJ2-1, with 9 nucleotides matching TRBD2. The CDR3 has 12 amino acids. Germline V gene sequence: CDR1 LNHDA, CDR2 SQIVND (reference sequence). Trimming at V came to 3 bases and at J to 15 bases, leaving 6 bases not matched to a gene. CDR3 in amino acids: CASSILAGRVFF. Written as DNA, the CDR3 is TGTGCCAGTAGTATCCTAGCGGGGAGGGTGTTCTTC.